The 26 T cell receptor beta chains presented below share a single source sample, sequenced in a study of high-grade serous ovarian cancer treatment subgroups. Some clones are missing from TCRdb's copy, which holds only in-frame ones; the method was immunoSEQ multiplex PCR. The sample has thousands of clones; 60% to 80% are singletons. Tumor samples were taken before definitive surgery or chemotherapy. The sequenced sample consisted of tumor tissue. The receptors come from a human donor with high-grade serous ovarian cancer.

The chain links TRBV30 to TRBJ2-7; D not resolved. Trimming left V 6 bases short and J 5 bases short, with 20 bases between. The germline CDR1 and CDR2 sequences are GTSNPN and SVGIG (reference sequence). The length of the CDR3 is 14 residues. CDR3 protein: CACQVNIWGHEQYF. The CDR3 coding sequence is TGTGCCTGCCAGGTAAACATTTGGGGTCACGAGCAGTACTTC.

This clone was seen more than once but under ten times. This chain links TRBV7-2 with TRBJ2-1, with D tentatively TRBD1 (6 bases). CDR3 length: 13 amino acids. Germline V gives CDR1 SGHTA, CDR2 FQGNSA. Between the trimmed V and J ends, which lost 5 bases and 6 bases, there was a span of 11 bases. The CDR3 sequence: CASSPQGPNEQFF. The CDR3 bases are TGTGCCAGCAGCCCCCAGGGGCCCAATGAGCAGTTCTTC. The full variable domain, with the rest looked up from reference TRBV7-2 and TRBJ2-1, is GAGVSQSPSNKVTEKGKDVELRCDPISGHTALYWYRQSLGQGLEFLIYFQGNSAPDKSGLPSDRFSAERTGGSVSTLTIQRTQQEDSAVYLCASSPQGPNEQFFGPGTRLTVL.

The gene calls are TRBV19 and TRBJ2-5; D is perhaps TRBD1 or TRBD2 (7 bases each). V was clipped by 5 bases and J by 7 bases, with 23 bases between them. Germline CDR1 and CDR2: LNHDA and SQIVND (reference sequence). There are 16 residues in the CDR3. The CDR3 nucleotides are TGTGCCAGTAGTCCCCCCCGGGGGGATGGGGACAGGACCCAGTACTTC. Its protein is CASSPPRGDGDRTQYF.

The chain is built from TRBV7-2 and TRBJ1-1; 8 positions match TRBD1. Germline loops: CDR1 SGHTA, CDR2 FQGNSA. The CDR3 is 13 residues long. V was pared by 10 bases and J by 7 bases, with 11 bases of the junction left unmatched. In DNA form, the CDR3 reads TGTGCCATGACAAACAGGGGGTCAGGTGAAGCTTTCTTT. It is translated as CAMTNRGSGEAFF.

This clone was observed a few times. This chain connects TRBV28 to TRBJ2-4; D is uncertain. CDR1 is MDHEN and CDR2 is SYDVKM in the germline V gene. The CDR3 length is 11 residues. The V end was cut by 4 bases, the J end by 13 bases, with 11 bases between. CDR3 residues: CASSYTTLQYF. CDR3 sequence (DNA): TGTGCCAGCAGTTACACCACCCTACAGTACTTC.

This sequence joins TRBV10-3 and TRBJ2-3; D ambiguous. From germline, CDR1 is ENHRY and CDR2 SYGVKD. The length of the CDR3 is 11 residues. V was trimmed by 2 bases and J by 5 bases, leaving 2 bases between them. The CDR3 region is CAISEGDTQYF. The DNA of the CDR3 is TGTGCCATCAGTGAGGGAGATACGCAGTATTTT.

V usage is TRBV28 and J usage is TRBJ2-1; TRBD1 agrees at 10 bases. Germline CDR1 MDHEN, CDR2 SYDVKM. There are 16 residues in the CDR3. The J segment lost 1 base and the V segment lost 2 bases, leaving 2 bases of the junction unmatched. The CDR3 DNA sequence: TGTGCCAGCAGTTTACCGGGACAGGGGTCCTACAATGAGCAGTTCTTC. Its translation: CASSLPGQGSYNEQFF. Full variable domain (remainder filled in from reference TRBV28 and TRBJ2-1): DVKVTQSSRYLVKRTGEKVFLECVQDMDHENMFWYRQDPGLGLRLIYFSYDVKMKEKGDIPEGYSVSREKKERFSLILESASTNQTSMYLCASSLPGQGSYNEQFFGPGTRLTVL.

This sequence joins TRBV27 and TRBJ2-7, with D maybe TRBD2 (6 bases). Trimming removed 4 bases at V and 4 bases at J, with 23 bases between. The CDR3 totals 17 residues. Germline lookup yields CDR1 MNHEY and CDR2 SMNVEV (reference sequence). The DNA for the CDR3 is TGTGCCAGCAGTTACTCCGTAGGGGACTCCCGTGTTTACGAGCAGTACTTC. Its translation: CASSYSVGDSRVYEQYF.

The sample holds one count of this clone. The CDR3 sequence is CASSFGGVRETQYF. The CDR3, as DNA: TGCGCCAGCAGCTTTGGGGGGGTTCGGGAGACCCAGTACTTC. The chain carries TRBV5-1 and TRBJ2-5; 7 nucleotides match TRBD2. With V trimmed by 2 bases and J by 5 bases, 6 bases remained unmatched. Germline lookup yields CDR1 SGHRS and CDR2 YFSETQ. This CDR3 has 14 residues.

V is TRBV18 and J is TRBJ1-2; tentative D call: TRBD1 (5 bases). CDR3 size: 15 residues. Trimming cost V 4 bases and J 0 bases, with 12 bases left between them. CDR1 is KGHSH, CDR2 LQKENI, per germline. The CDR3 reads CASSLDRDPNYGYTF. CDR3 sequence (DNA): TGTGCCAGCTCACTGGACCGGGACCCTAACTATGGCTACACCTTC.

This rearrangement joins TRBV11-2 to TRBJ2-1, with 11 bases lining up with TRBD1. Germline CDR1 reads SGHAT; CDR2 reads FQNNGV. Unmatched junction bases numbered 9, after V lost 5 bases and J lost 3 bases. The CDR3 loop spans 17 amino acids. CDR3 sequence reads: CASSRSGTGGDYNEQFF. The CDR3 bases are TGTGCCAGCAGCCGTTCCGGGACAGGGGGGGACTACAATGAGCAGTTCTTC.

In this sample, this clone turned up a few times. The chain joins TRBV7-3 to TRBJ1-1, with D unclear. The CDR3 loop spans 13 amino acids. Trimming removed 5 bases from V and 6 bases from J, with 13 bases in between. The germline V gene has CDR1 SGHTA and CDR2 FQGTGA. CDR3 region: CASSTFESPEAFF. CDR3 sequence (DNA): TGTGCCAGCAGCACCTTCGAGAGCCCTGAAGCTTTCTTT.

V usage is TRBV25-1 and J usage is TRBJ2-5; 9 nucleotides align to TRBD2. The V and J ends lost 1 base and 5 bases, in that order; junction bases with no gene match: 11. CDR1 is MGHDK and CDR2 is SYGVNS in the germline V gene. This CDR3 region has 17 residues. The CDR3 bases are TGTGCCAGCAGTGAATTCAGCCTAGCGGGAACCCGGGAGACCCAGTACTTC. As protein: CASSEFSLAGTRETQYF.

The genes are TRBV2 and TRBJ2-3; D may be TRBD1 (6 bases). Germline V gives CDR1 SNHLY, CDR2 FYNNEI. V was cut by 6 bases and J by 6 bases, with 10 bases left in between. The CDR3 extends over 12 amino acids. CDR3 amino acids: CASRDTGDTQYF. As DNA, the CDR3 is TGTGCCAGCAGGGACACAGGGGATACGCAGTATTTT.

The V and J genes are TRBV7-3 and TRBJ2-5; D may be TRBD1 (6 bases). The V and J ends lost 1 base and 4 bases respectively, with 16 bases between them. There are 16 residues in the CDR3. Germline values: CDR1 SGHTA, CDR2 FQGTGA. CDR3 DNA sequence: TGTGCCAGCAGCTTAAATCCTCCAGGACAGACAGAGACCCAGTACTTC. Translating it yields CASSLNPPGQTETQYF.

This sequence joins TRBV7-2 and TRBJ2-1; tentative D call: TRBD2 (6 bases). The ends were cut back, 6 bases at V and 6 bases at J, with 18 bases in the middle. CDR1 is SGHTA, CDR2 FQGNSA, per germline. The CDR3 loop spans 15 amino acids. CDR3 sequence reads: CASSYSGTGTNEQFF. The CDR3 DNA reads TGTGCCAGCAGTTACTCCGGGACTGGGACCAATGAGCAGTTCTTC.

This chain connects TRBV14 to TRBJ2-7; D is uncertain. The CDR3 length is 12 residues. V dropped 0 bases and J dropped 5 bases, with 5 bases sitting between them. Per the germline V gene, CDR1 is SGHDN and CDR2 is FVKESK. The CDR3 spells CASSQDWNEQYF. The CDR3 DNA reads TGTGCCAGCAGCCAAGATTGGAACGAGCAGTACTTC. Drawing the rest from reference TRBV14 and TRBJ2-7, the complete variable domain is EAGVTQFPSHSVIEKGQTVTLRCDPISGHDNLYWYRRVMGKEIKFLLHFVKESKQDESGMPNNRFLAERTGGTYSTLKVQPAELEDSGVYFCASSQDWNEQYFGPGTRLTVT.

This clone was counted between two and nine times. The chain joins TRBV7-6 to TRBJ1-6; unclear D gene. Germline CDR1 is SGHVS and CDR2 is FNYEAQ. CDR3 size: 15 residues. Trimming shortened V by 5 bases and J by 3 bases, and 11 bases separated the two germline ends. The CDR3 here is CASSATLYYNSPLHF. The CDR3 coding sequence is TGTGCCAGCAGCGCGACGTTGTACTATAATTCACCCCTCCACTTT. The entire variable domain, with the rest obtained from reference TRBV7-6 and TRBJ1-6, is as follows: GAGVSQSPRYKVTKRGQDVALRCDPISGHVSLYWYRQALGQGPEFLTYFNYEAQQDKSGLPNDRFSAERPEGSISTLTIQRTEQRDSAMYRCASSATLYYNSPLHFGNGTRLTVT.

This chain uses TRBV18 with TRBJ2-7; 8 bases fit TRBD1. CDR1 and CDR2 from the germline V gene are KGHSH and LQKENI. This CDR3 region has 15 residues. V shed 1 base, J shed 2 bases, and the junction held 4 bases outside the gene matches. CDR3 bases: TGTGCCAGCTCACCACGGGACAGGTACCCCTACGAGCAGTACTTC. Translating it yields CASSPRDRYPYEQYF.

The J gene is TRBJ2-1, the V gene TRBV6-1, with D unresolved. With 4 bases removed from V and 3 bases from J, the gap between germline ends came to 13 bases. In germline, CDR1 is MNHNS, CDR2 SASEGT. This CDR3 is built from 15 residues. As DNA, the CDR3 is TGTGCCAGCAGTGGTTCGTGGAGTGACTACAATGAGCAGTTCTTC. Protein: CASSGSWSDYNEQFF.

V is TRBV11-2 and J is TRBJ1-5; 9 bases are a match to TRBD1. This CDR3 is built from 15 residues. Germline-derived CDR1 and CDR2 are SGHAT and FQNNGV. J lost 2 bases, V lost 6 bases, and 5 bases had no gene match. This CDR3 reads CASRQQGAGNQPQHF. The CDR3 DNA follows: TGTGCCAGCAGACAACAGGGGGCAGGCAATCAGCCCCAGCATTTT.

J is TRBJ2-1 and V is TRBV6-5; D is perhaps TRBD2 (6 bases). Germline lookup yields CDR1 MNHEY and CDR2 SVGAGI. The CDR3 spans 14 residues. The V and J ends lost 6 bases and 9 bases respectively, with 18 bases between them. CDR3 protein: CASSPFGGGGEQFF. In DNA, the CDR3 is TGTGCCAGCAGCCCCTTCGGGGGAGGTGGTGAGCAGTTCTTC.

This clone has more than one count but fewer than ten. The J gene is TRBJ2-5, the V gene TRBV19; 9 bases fit TRBD2. Germline V gene sequence: CDR1 LNHDA, CDR2 SQIVND (reference sequence). The CDR3 has 14 amino acids. Losses at the gene ends were 3 bases for V and 5 bases for J; bases not matched to a gene: 4. DNA of the CDR3: TGTGCCAGTAGTATTAGCGGGAGTTCGGAGACCCAGTACTTC. This gives the protein CASSISGSSETQYF.

This clone has only a few counts. The chain links TRBV27 to TRBJ1-2; TRBD1 matches at 10 bases. This CDR3 comprises 15 residues. Germline V gives CDR1 MNHEY, CDR2 SMNVEV (reference sequence). V was pared by 6 bases and J by 6 bases, with 10 bases of the junction left unmatched. Here the CDR3 DNA reads TGTGCCAGCAGAAGCGGACAGGGGGGACTAGATGGCTACACCTTC. Translation: CASRSGQGGLDGYTF.

This clone was counted between two and nine times. The chain uses TRBV28 and TRBJ2-5; 7 bases match TRBD1. The ends lost 3 bases at V and 1 base at J; junction bases unmatched: 2. Germline CDR1 MDHEN, CDR2 SYDVKM. This CDR3 comprises 14 residues. CDR3 DNA: TGTGCCAGCAGTTTTGGGACAGCCCAAGAGACCCAGTACTTC. This translates into CASSFGTAQETQYF.

The gene calls are TRBV6-6 and TRBJ1-2, with TRBD1 matching 9 bases. The CDR3 is made up of 13 amino acids. V shed 4 bases and J 8 bases; nucleotides not matched to a gene: 5. Germline values: CDR1 MNHNY, CDR2 SVGAGI (reference sequence). DNA for the CDR3: TGTGCCAGCAGTTCGGGACAGGGTTCGGGCTACACCTTC. This codes for CASSSGQGSGYTF.